Below, 28 T cell receptor beta chains from the same sample are listed, as sequenced in a study of T cells in Graves' hyperthyroidism and ophthalmopathy. Researchers took RNA transcripts and amplified the TCR beta CDR3 regions from them. Initially, a first-round RT-PCR of the TCR CDR3 employed the HTBI primer set. TCRdb processed the multiplex PCR reads anew with MiXCR; each CDR3 protein has one entry. This table holds approximately 400,000 distinct CDR3 sequences, about 20% found once. The specimen sequenced was blood. These receptor sequences come from a woman aged 18-35 years with Graves' hyperthyroidism.

Ten or more counts support this clonotype. The chain is built from TRBV19 and TRBJ1-2; possibly TRBD1 for D (5 bases). The CDR3 has 14 residues. Germline values: CDR1 LNHDA, CDR2 SQIVND (reference sequence). V dropped 4 bases and J dropped 13 bases, with 22 bases sitting between them. CDR3 protein: CASSSWDPRVDSTF. CDR3 bases: TGTGCCAGTAGTAGCTGGGACCCTCGAGTCGATAGCACCTTC.

In its sample, this clonotype was seen many times. J is TRBJ2-7 and V is TRBV15; perhaps TRBD2 as D (6 bases). V was clipped by 5 bases and J by 6 bases, with 14 bases between them. Germline CDR1 reads LNHNV; CDR2 reads YYDKDF (reference sequence). The CDR3 has 13 residues. CDR3 residues: CATSGPLAREQYF. The CDR3 DNA sequence: TGTGCCACCAGCGGCCCCCTAGCGCGCGAGCAGTACTTC. Combining the CDR3 with reference TRBV15 and TRBJ2-7 gives the whole variable domain DAMVIQNPRYQVTQFGKPVTLSCSQTLNHNVMYWYQQKSSQAPKLLFHYYDKDFNNEADTPDNFQSRRPNTSFCFLDIRSPGLGDTAMYLCATSGPLAREQYFGPGTRLTVT.

This clonotype was seen at least ten times. The rearrangement joins TRBV5-1 to TRBJ1-1; the match to TRBD1 covers 9 bases. After removal of 2 bases from V and 1 base from J, the junction contained 3 bases not matched to a gene. Germline values: CDR1 SGHRS, CDR2 YFSETQ. This CDR3 has 15 residues. DNA for the CDR3: TGCGCCAGCAGCTTCACAGGGGGCAGGAACACTGAAGCTTTCTTT. Protein: CASSFTGGRNTEAFF.

This clonotype was observed many times. This sequence joins TRBV28 and TRBJ2-2; D possibly corresponds to TRBD2 (7 bases). The CDR3 has 15 amino acids. With 11 bases removed from V and 2 bases from J, the gap between germline ends came to 18 bases. CDR1 MDHEN and CDR2 SYDVKM come from the germline V gene. The CDR3 protein is CAPSPGGGNTGELFF. The CDR3 DNA is TGTGCCCCAAGCCCCGGCGGGGGCAACACCGGGGAGCTGTTTTTT.

This clonotype has ten or more counts. The rearrangement uses TRBV15 and TRBJ1-5; 10 bases are a match to TRBD1. Germline V gene data show CDR1 as LNHNV and CDR2 as YYDKDF (reference sequence). The CDR3 extends over 19 amino acids. After removal of 6 bases from V and 1 base from J, the junction contained 15 bases not matched to a gene. The CDR3 DNA reads TGTGCCACCAGTAAATCGGGACAGGGGCCCCGTTGGAGCAATCAGCCCCAGCATTTT. Protein sequence: CATSKSGQGPRWSNQPQHF.

This clonotype has ten or more counts. V is TRBV14 and J is TRBJ1-2; no reliable D call. V was trimmed by 1 base and J by 4 bases, leaving 13 bases between them. The CDR3 is made up of 15 amino acids. Germline lookup yields CDR1 SGHDN and CDR2 FVKESK. The CDR3 reads CASSQARGTGYGYTF. CDR3 sequence (DNA): TGTGCCAGCAGCCAAGCTCGGGGAACCGGCTATGGCTACACCTTC.

This clonotype was observed at least ten times. One end of the junction does not line up with germline, which may come from a read error. The chain employs TRBV7-3 and TRBJ2-5, with 14 bases fitting TRBD2. The CDR3 length is 20 residues. CDR1 SGHTA and CDR2 FQGTGA come from the germline V gene. CDR3 region: CASSFTPPGLAGGDVETQCF. The CDR3 DNA follows: TGTGCCAGCAGCTTCACCCCCCCCGGACTAGCGGGAGGAGACGTGGAGACCCAGTGCTTC. Full variable domain (remainder filled in from reference TRBV7-3 and TRBJ2-5): GAGVSQTPSNKVTEKGKYVELRCDPISGHTALYWYRQSLGQGPEFLIYFQGTGAADDSGLPNDRFFAVRPEGSVSTLKIQRTERGDSAVYLCASSFTPPGLAGGDVETQCFGPGTRLLVL.

There are many counts of this clonotype. V usage is TRBV12-3 or TRBV12-4 and J usage is TRBJ2-3; perhaps TRBD2 as D (7 bases). This CDR3 is built from 16 residues. V was clipped by 6 bases and J by 2 bases, with 18 bases between them. CDR3 sequence reads: CASSPMVAGATDTQYF. CDR3 coding DNA: TGTGCCAGCAGCCCTATGGTTGCGGGGGCCACAGATACGCAGTATTTT.

The rearrangement joins TRBV28 to TRBJ2-7, with 10 bases that match TRBD1. Germline V lookup: CDR1 MDHEN, CDR2 SYDVKM. The junction had 3 bases not matched to a gene; V was cut back by 8 bases and J by 5 bases. The CDR3 has 12 amino acids. Here the CDR3 reads CASDGQGDEQYF. CDR3 nucleotide sequence: TGTGCCAGCGATGGACAGGGGGACGAGCAGTACTTC.

Remarks on this clonotype: At one end, the junction sequence differs from germline, possibly due to a read error. The chain employs TRBV7-9 and TRBJ2-5; perhaps D is TRBD1 or TRBD2 (6 bases each). CDR3 length: 15 amino acids. The V gene's germline CDR1 is SEHNR and CDR2 FQNEAQ (reference sequence). The CDR3 protein is CASSLLTGAQETKYF. The CDR3 nucleotides read TGTGCCAGCAGCTTATTAACGGGGGCCCAAGAGACCAAGTACTTC.

The genes are TRBV7-9 and TRBJ1-3; D perhaps matches TRBD1 (5 bases). The CDR3 is made up of 14 amino acids. The V end was cut by 5 bases, the J end by 7 bases, with 15 bases between. Germline assignment: CDR1 SEHNR and CDR2 FQNEAQ (reference sequence). CDR3 bases: TGTGCCAGCAGCCTCGGGGGGGGGTCGAACACCATATATTTT. Its protein product is CASSLGGGSNTIYF.

There are many counts of this clonotype. In DNA form, the CDR3 reads TGCGCCAGCAGCCAAGATTCCCCCCTGACAGGGTACGGAAACACCATATATTTT. This gives the protein CASSQDSPLTGYGNTIYF. The chain uses TRBV4-1 and TRBJ1-3; 7 positions agree with TRBD1. CDR1 is MGHRA, CDR2 YSYEKL, per germline. The CDR3 extends over 18 amino acids. V was clipped by 0 bases and J by 4 bases; unmatched bases: 12.

This clonotype was seen many times. The chain combines TRBV6-5 with TRBJ2-7; tentative D call: TRBD2 (5 bases). The CDR3 has 13 residues. Germline-derived CDR1 and CDR2 are MNHEY and SVGAGI. V was trimmed by 2 bases and J by 4 bases, leaving 9 bases between them. The DNA of the CDR3 is TGTGCCAGCAGTTACACTAGTATGTACGAGCAGTACTTC. As protein: CASSYTSMYEQYF.

This chain joins TRBV2 and TRBJ2-4, with no clear D. Trimming took off 7 bases at V and 0 bases at J, with 13 bases between the two ends. The CDR3 runs to 15 residues. Per germline, CDR1 SNHLY and CDR2 FYNNEI. The CDR3 DNA is TGTGCCAGCACTGACCCAGGCTTAGCCAAAAACATTCAGTACTTC. Its translation is CASTDPGLAKNIQYF.

There are many counts of this clonotype. V usage is TRBV6-4 and J usage is TRBJ1-1; no clear D. Trimming shortened V by 2 bases and J by 3 bases, and 7 bases separated the two germline ends. CDR1 is MRHNA, CDR2 SNTAGT, per germline. This CDR3 spans 13 amino acids. CDR3: CASSDRVDTEAFF. CDR3 nucleotides: TGTGCCAGCAGTGACAGGGTTGACACTGAAGCTTTCTTT.

This clonotype has ten or more counts. V usage is TRBV7-9 and J usage is TRBJ1-1; possibly TRBD1 for D (5 bases). The germline V gene has CDR1 SEHNR and CDR2 FQNEAQ (reference sequence). V shed 5 bases and J shed 11 bases, with 15 bases lying between them. The CDR3 is 12 residues long. The DNA of the CDR3 is TGTGCCAGCAGCCTGTATCAGGGAGTCGCTTTCTTT. This encodes CASSLYQGVAFF.

The rearrangement uses TRBV3-1 and TRBJ2-2; D is perhaps TRBD2 (5 bases). CDR1 and CDR2 from the germline V gene are LGHDT and YNNKEL (reference sequence). V dropped 1 base and J dropped 5 bases, with 11 bases sitting between them. The CDR3 runs 15 residues. The CDR3 is CASSQASGWTGELFF. The CDR3 DNA sequence: TGTGCCAGCAGCCAAGCTTCGGGGTGGACCGGGGAGCTGTTTTTT.

This clonotype appeared many times. This sequence joins TRBV10-3 and TRBJ1-2; 7 nucleotides line up with TRBD1. The CDR3 length is 13 residues. Germline CDR1 and CDR2: ENHRY and SYGVKD. V gave up 6 bases and J gave up 2 bases; unmatched junction bases: 3. CDR3 nucleotide sequence: TGTGCCATCAGGCTGGGACAGAACTATGGCTACACCTTC. It is translated as CAIRLGQNYGYTF.

This clonotype was picked up a small number of times. This CDR3 is CASSPPGRTETQYF. In DNA, the CDR3 is TGTGCCAGCTCACCCCCAGGGAGGACCGAGACCCAGTACTTC. The gene calls are TRBV18 and TRBJ2-5; D possibly corresponds to TRBD2 (6 bases). The CDR3 covers 14 residues. The ends were cut back, 3 bases at V and 5 bases at J, with 13 bases in the middle. CDR1 is KGHSH, CDR2 LQKENI, per germline.

This clonotype was picked up many times. The chain carries TRBV12-3 or TRBV12-4 and TRBJ2-5; tentatively, D is TRBD1 (6 bases). V was clipped by 5 bases and J by 5 bases, with 15 bases between them. The CDR3 totals 14 residues. The CDR3 loop reads CASSDSGTRETQYF. The CDR3 DNA reads as TGTGCCAGCAGTGATTCCGGGACACGGGAGACCCAGTACTTC.

This clonotype was counted at least ten times. This chain links TRBV20-1 with TRBJ2-5; 8 positions agree with TRBD1. The CDR3 sequence is 14 residues long. V gave up 2 bases and J gave up 5 bases; unmatched junction bases: 7. CDR1 and CDR2 (germline): DFQATT, SNEGSKA (reference sequence). DNA of the CDR3: TGCAGTGCTAGACGGGACAGGCAGGGGGAGACCCAGTACTTC. It encodes CSARRDRQGETQYF.

In this sample, this clonotype turned up many times. The genes are TRBV28 and TRBJ1-5; D possibly corresponds to TRBD1 (5 bases). Trimming removed 6 bases from V and 0 bases from J, with 15 bases in between. Germline V CDR1 and CDR2: MDHEN, SYDVKM. This CDR3 contains 16 residues. Here the CDR3 DNA reads TGTGCCAGCAGGCCCGCGACAGCGTATAGCAATCAGCCCCAGCATTTT. Encoded protein: CASRPATAYSNQPQHF.

At least ten counts were recorded for this clonotype. The rearrangement links TRBV6-5 to TRBJ1-2; D is unresolved. V dropped 2 bases and J dropped 7 bases, with 8 bases sitting between them. This CDR3 has 12 residues. Germline V CDR1 and CDR2: MNHEY, SVGAGI. CDR3 sequence (DNA): TGTGCCAGCAGTTACGCCCGAGGTGGCTACACCTTC. It specifies CASSYARGGYTF.

This clonotype was counted ten times or more. The genes are TRBV11-1 and TRBJ2-1, with D unresolved. Trimming removed 4 bases from V and 9 bases from J, with 10 bases in between. CDR3 size: 12 residues. Germline values: CDR1 SGHAT, CDR2 FQDESV (reference sequence). The CDR3 is CASSYQPPEQFF. The CDR3 DNA reads as TGTGCCAGCAGCTACCAGCCACCTGAGCAGTTCTTC.

Ten or more counts support this clonotype. The chain has TRBV10-3 and TRBJ1-2, with D unclear. The CDR3 length is 15 residues. Germline V gene data show CDR1 as ENHRY and CDR2 as SYGVKD. V was cut by 2 bases and J by 4 bases, with 14 bases left in between. CDR3 bases: TGTGCCATCAGTGAGGTGCAGGAGGAGTTCTATGGCTACACCTTC. Protein: CAISEVQEEFYGYTF.

This clonotype has ten or more counts. The rearrangement links TRBV11-1 to TRBJ1-1, with 10 bases aligning to TRBD1. Germline V gene data show CDR1 as SGHAT and CDR2 as FQDESV (reference sequence). CDR3 size: 16 residues. Trimming removed 5 bases from V and 4 bases from J; junction bases left unmatched: 10. CDR3 sequence: CASSRWIGTGATEAFF. The CDR3 DNA follows: TGTGCCAGCAGCCGATGGATAGGGACAGGGGCCACTGAAGCTTTCTTT.

V gene TRBV28 combines with J gene TRBJ1-1; perhaps TRBD1 as D (5 bases). The CDR3 sequence is 14 residues long. The germline V and J ends were trimmed by 6 bases and 0 bases, with 11 bases remaining between them. The germline gives CDR1 MDHEN, CDR2 SYDVKM. CDR3 DNA: TGTGCCAGCAGCTCTCCGACAGTGAACACTGAAGCTTTCTTT. Translation: CASSSPTVNTEAFF.

This clonotype was detected many times. The V gene is TRBV6-1, the J gene TRBJ1-1; maybe TRBD1 (5 bases). CDR3 length: 15 residues. V lost 2 bases, J lost 3 bases, and 13 bases lay in between. Germline V gene lookup returns CDR1 MNHNS and CDR2 SASEGT. The DNA for the CDR3 is TGTGCCAGCAGTGAATCGGAACAGGAGTACACTGAAGCTTTCTTT. This encodes CASSESEQEYTEAFF.